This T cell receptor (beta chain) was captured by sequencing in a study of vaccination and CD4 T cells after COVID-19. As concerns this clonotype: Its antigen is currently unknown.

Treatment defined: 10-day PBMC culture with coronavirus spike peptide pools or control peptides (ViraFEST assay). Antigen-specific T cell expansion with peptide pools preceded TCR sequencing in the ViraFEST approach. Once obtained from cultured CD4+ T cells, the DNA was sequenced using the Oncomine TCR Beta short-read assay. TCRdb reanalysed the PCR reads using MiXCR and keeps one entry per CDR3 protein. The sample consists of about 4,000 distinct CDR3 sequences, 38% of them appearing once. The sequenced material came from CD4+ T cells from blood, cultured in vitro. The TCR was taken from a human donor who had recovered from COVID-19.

The CDR3 protein is CASSPDQGGNTSPLHF. CDR3 DNA sequence: TGTGCCAGCAGTCCCGACCAGGGAGGAAATACTTCACCCCTCCACTTT. The chain uses TRBV2 and TRBJ1-6, with D possibly being TRBD1 (5 bases). From germline, CDR1 is SNHLY and CDR2 FYNNEI. The CDR3 sequence is 16 residues long. V dropped 5 bases and J dropped 9 bases, with 20 bases sitting between them.